This T cell receptor (beta chain) was observed in a study of memory CD4+ T cells and cytomegalovirus serostatus. To note about this clone: What it recognizes is unknown.

Only in-frame clones appear in the TCRdb table, and some are missing; sequencing was by immunoSEQ multiplex PCR. The table records 75,000 to 95,000 clones, over 80% of them present only once. Broader study findings: The CMV-associated TCR signature appears largely within the CD4+ memory repertoire. Each of 55 to 80 CMV-associated TCRbeta sequences occurred in one to five individuals.

The sort gate was single viable CD3+CD4+CD8-CD45RO+ cells for memory CD4+ T cells. Germline V gene lookup returns CDR1 MNHEY and CDR2 SMNVEV (reference sequence). J was trimmed by 4 bases and V by 6 bases; bases with no gene match: 4. This CDR3 contains 13 residues. The receptor was isolated from an adult in good health and CMV-seronegative. Sequenced input: memory CD4+ T cells from blood. The rearrangement links TRBV27 to TRBJ1-2, with 8 bases that match TRBD1. The chain's CDR3 is CASSLGTGYGYTF. The CDR3 bases are TGTGCCAGCAGCCTCGGGACAGGCTATGGCTACACCTTC.